This passage covers 18 T cell receptor beta chains from one sample sequenced in a study of Graves' ophthalmopathy and Graves' hyperthyroidism (dated by TCRdb to between 2018 and 2020). Sequencing used an Illumina HiSeq 2000. For repertoire sequencing, the TCR beta CDR3 regions were amplified from RNA transcripts. HTBI primers and the Qiagen OneStep RT-PCR kit were used in a first-round RT-PCR, which was followed by a second-round multiplex PCR, size selection and purification. Starting from the raw public reads, TCRdb applied fastp trimming at Q25, assembled clones with MiXCR and retained in-frame beta chains. Entries that share a CDR3 protein sequence are merged under the most common genes and DNA. The sample table shows 1 million to 1.3 million distinct CDR3 sequences, and roughly two fifths are seen once. In total, the top ten clones hold around 10% of the sample. The material sequenced was peripheral blood or thyroid tissue (not recorded which). The receptors stem from an adult man with Graves' hyperthyroidism.

This clonotype was counted many times. The rearrangement links TRBV11-2 to TRBJ1-2; 7 positions match TRBD1. Germline V lookup: CDR1 SGHAT, CDR2 FQNNGV. The CDR3 extends over 15 amino acids. V was pared by 4 bases and J by 5 bases, with 10 bases of the junction left unmatched. CDR3 sequence: CASSSQQGSDYGYTF. As DNA, the CDR3 is TGTGCCAGCAGCTCTCAACAGGGGTCGGATTATGGCTACACCTTC.

Of note for this clonotype: One junction end disagrees with the germline gene, perhaps due to a read error. The V gene is TRBV25-1, the J gene TRBJ2-7; 8 nucleotides agree with TRBD1. The germline CDR1 and CDR2 sequences are MGHDK and SYGVNS. The CDR3 loop spans 15 amino acids. Here the CDR3 DNA reads TGCGCCAGCAGCGGCGGGACAGGCCAAACCTACGAGCAGTACTTC. This sequence encodes CASSGGTGQTYEQYF.

This clonotype showed up just a few times. This chain connects TRBV30 to TRBJ1-2, with unresolved D. V was pared by 8 bases and J by 6 bases, with 13 bases between. Germline V gene data show CDR1 as GTSNPN and CDR2 as SVGIG (reference sequence). The CDR3 spans 11 residues. The CDR3: CAPELRDGYTF. The DNA of the CDR3 is TGTGCCCCCGAACTTAGGGATGGCTACACCTTC.

The chain employs TRBV7-8 and TRBJ1-1; maybe TRBD1 (5 bases). V lost 8 bases and J lost 8, with 15 bases in between. Germline values: CDR1 SGHVS, CDR2 FQNEAQ. The CDR3 totals 12 residues. This CDR3 reads CASSPGLAEAFF. DNA of the CDR3: TGTGCCAGCTCCCCGGGACTAGCGGAAGCTTTCTTT.

This clonotype was counted a few times. The rearrangement uses TRBV12-3 or TRBV12-4 and TRBJ2-7, with D maybe TRBD1 (7 bases). This CDR3 region has 15 residues. Between the trimmed V and J ends, which lost 6 bases and 3 bases, there was a span of 18 bases. The CDR3, as DNA: TGTGCCAGCAGCCCTGGACAGGAGGGCGGCTACGAGCAGTACTTC. Encoded protein: CASSPGQEGGYEQYF.

This clonotype was detected once. The rearrangement joins TRBV7-8 to TRBJ1-5; 11 bases are a match to TRBD1. V was pared by 6 bases and J by 7 bases, with 8 bases of the junction left unmatched. CDR1 and CDR2 (germline): SGHVS, FQNEAQ. The CDR3 has 15 residues. CDR3 residues: CASSPGQGDGQPQHF. Written as DNA, the CDR3 is TGTGCCAGCAGTCCGGGACAGGGGGATGGACAGCCCCAGCATTTT. The complete variable domain, with remaining parts taken from reference TRBV7-8 and TRBJ1-5, reads GAGVSQSPRYKVAKRGQDVALRCDPISGHVSLFWYQQALGQGPEFLTYFQNEAQLDKSGLPSDRFFAERPEGSVSTLKIQRTQQEDSAVYLCASSPGQGDGQPQHFGDGTRLSIL.

This clonotype was recorded at least ten times. The gene calls are TRBV6-5 and TRBJ2-5, with 9 bases fitting TRBD1. The V segment lost 1 base and the J segment 4 bases; nucleotides outside the gene matches: 7. The CDR3 length is 16 residues. CDR1 MNHEY and CDR2 SVGAGI come from the germline V gene. The CDR3 loop reads CASSYFPDRGGETQYF. Here the CDR3 DNA reads TGTGCCAGCAGTTACTTCCCGGACAGGGGCGGAGAGACCCAGTACTTC.

This clonotype has a count of ten or more. The chain joins TRBV7-6 to TRBJ2-7; maybe TRBD2 (5 bases). The CDR3 runs 15 residues. CDR1 is SGHVS, CDR2 FNYEAQ, per germline. V lost 3 bases and J lost 2, with 14 bases in between. In DNA form, the CDR3 reads TGTGCCAGCAGCTTCGAGGGTAACCCAACCTACGAGCAGTACTTC. This gives the protein CASSFEGNPTYEQYF.

The chain recombines TRBV12-3 or TRBV12-4 with TRBJ2-2; maybe TRBD1 (5 bases). Between the trimmed V and J ends, which lost 6 bases and 4 bases, there was a span of 18 bases. The CDR3 is 16 amino acids. CDR3 loop: CASRSSGFQGTGELFF. The CDR3 nucleotides are TGTGCCAGCAGGTCATCAGGGTTTCAAGGCACCGGGGAGCTGTTTTTT.

This clonotype was detected ten times or more. The rearrangement joins TRBV7-8 to TRBJ2-2, with a possible D match to TRBD2 (5 bases). The CDR3 is made up of 17 amino acids. The germline V gene encodes CDR1 SGHVS and CDR2 FQNEAQ. The V end was cut by 3 bases, the J end by 6 bases, with 20 bases between. CDR3 sequence (DNA): TGTGCCAGCAGCTTTCTAGCCCATCCCCTAGTTGCCGGGGAGCTGTTTTTT. It translates to CASSFLAHPLVAGELFF.

Ten or more counts support this clonotype. This chain links TRBV7-9 with TRBJ2-7; the match to TRBD2 covers 9 bases. The CDR3 spans 16 residues. Trimming cost V 8 bases and J 3 bases; bases outside gene matches: 14. Germline V gene data show CDR1 as SEHNR and CDR2 as FQNEAQ (reference sequence). CDR3 sequence: CASSQKPGTSSYEQYF. The DNA for the CDR3 is TGTGCCAGCTCCCAAAAGCCCGGGACTAGCAGCTACGAGCAGTACTTC.

The chain couples TRBV10-2 to TRBJ1-2; 11 bases match TRBD1. Germline CDR1 reads WSHSY; CDR2 reads SAAADI. The CDR3 is 15 amino acids. J gave up 8 bases and V 2 bases, and 7 bases lay outside the gene matches. CDR3 residues: CASSEPDRGRGGYTF. Here the CDR3 DNA reads TGCGCCAGCAGTGAGCCGGACAGGGGGCGCGGCGGCTACACCTTC.

This clonotype came up many times. The chain is built from TRBV7-8 and TRBJ2-2; unclear D gene. The germline V gene has CDR1 SGHVS and CDR2 FQNEAQ. The CDR3 contains 16 residues. The germline V and J ends were trimmed by 0 bases and 2 bases, with 10 bases remaining between them. DNA of the CDR3: TGTGCCAGCAGCTTAGCGTACGCGGCCAACACCGGGGAGCTGTTTTTT. Translation: CASSLAYAANTGELFF.

CDR3 loop: CASSSAGLRSPLHF. The DNA for the CDR3 is TGTGCCAGCAGTTCGGCAGGGTTAAGATCACCCCTCCACTTT. This chain connects TRBV12-3 or TRBV12-4 to TRBJ1-6, with D possibly matching TRBD1 (5 bases). The CDR3 covers 14 residues. V lost 4 bases, J lost 10 bases, and 14 bases lay in between.

This clonotype came up many times. The chain couples TRBV20-1 to TRBJ1-1, with a tentative D call TRBD1 (5 bases). The germline V and J ends were trimmed by 7 bases and 4 bases, with 16 bases remaining between them. CDR3 length: 13 amino acids. CDR1 and CDR2 from the germline V gene are DFQATT and SNEGSKA (reference sequence). The CDR3 loop is CSVRRGPLTEAFF. For the CDR3, the DNA is TGCAGTGTCAGAAGGGGTCCGCTCACTGAAGCTTTCTTT.

In this sample, this clonotype turned up once. The CDR3 DNA is TGTGCCAGCGGCCCCCCGTCGCACACCGGGGACAGCGCGACTTCACCCCTCCACTTT. Translated: CASGPPSHTGDSATSPLHF. The gene calls are TRBV7-2 and TRBJ1-6, with 7 positions matching TRBD1. CDR3 length: 19 amino acids. From germline, CDR1 is SGHTA and CDR2 FQGNSA. V was pared by 8 bases and J by 9 bases, with 25 bases of the junction left unmatched.

The V call is TRBV7-2, the J call TRBJ2-5; perhaps TRBD2 as D (5 bases). V was trimmed by 3 bases and J by 5 bases, leaving 19 bases between them. The CDR3 spans 16 residues. The germline V gene has CDR1 SGHTA and CDR2 FQGNSA. CDR3 sequence: CASSFFEGPVPETQYF. In DNA form, the CDR3 reads TGTGCCAGCAGCTTTTTTGAGGGTCCGGTACCGGAGACCCAGTACTTC.

A remark on this clonotype: This may come from a read error, since a much larger clone is one base off. This chain joins TRBV20-1 and TRBJ1-4; 8 positions agree with TRBD1. Germline-derived CDR1 and CDR2 are DFQATT and SNEGSKA (reference sequence). This CDR3 contains 15 residues. V lost 5 bases, J lost 10 bases, and 15 bases stayed unmatched. CDR3 protein: CSAGITGTGERKLFF. In nucleotides, the CDR3 is TGCAGTGCTGGCATTACCGGGACAGGTGAAAGAAAACTGTTTTTT.